The 3 T cell receptor beta chains given below trace back to one sample, sequenced in a study of blood T cell repertoires in COVID-19. Sequencing used immunoSEQ multiplex PCR; TCRdb keeps in-frame clones, though not all of them. The sample has roughly 350,000 clones, about 92% seen once. Material for sequencing was PBMCs or T cells enriched from blood (not recorded which). All receptors come from a woman aged 25 to 39 who had recovered from COVID-19.

The CDR3 coding sequence is TGTGCCAGCAGTGACGGGGACAGGGCCACAGATACGCAGTATTTT. Its protein product is CASSDGDRATDTQYF. This chain links TRBV6-4 with TRBJ2-3, with 9 bases identical to TRBD1. Germline V gene data show CDR1 as MRHNA and CDR2 as SNTAGT. V lost 2 bases to trimming and J lost 2 bases; unmatched junction nucleotides: 2. The CDR3 has 15 amino acids.

The chain joins TRBV27 to TRBJ1-1, with 8 bases lining up with TRBD1. This CDR3 spans 16 amino acids. Germline V gene data show CDR1 as MNHEY and CDR2 as SMNVEV (reference sequence). After removal of 4 bases from V and 3 bases from J, the junction contained 10 bases not matched to a gene. In DNA form, the CDR3 reads TGTGCCAGCAGTTCATTCCAGGGGGCCGGGTACACTGAAGCTTTCTTT. This translates into CASSSFQGAGYTEAFF.

The chain combines TRBV5-4 with TRBJ2-1; D possibly corresponds to TRBD2 (6 bases). The CDR3 sequence is 16 residues long. CDR1 and CDR2 (germline): SGHNT, YYREEE (reference sequence). V shed 4 bases and J shed 2 bases, with 16 bases lying between them. The CDR3 reads CASSLSLGRPYNEQFF. In DNA, the CDR3 is TGTGCCAGCAGCCTCTCTTTGGGGAGGCCCTACAATGAGCAGTTCTTC.